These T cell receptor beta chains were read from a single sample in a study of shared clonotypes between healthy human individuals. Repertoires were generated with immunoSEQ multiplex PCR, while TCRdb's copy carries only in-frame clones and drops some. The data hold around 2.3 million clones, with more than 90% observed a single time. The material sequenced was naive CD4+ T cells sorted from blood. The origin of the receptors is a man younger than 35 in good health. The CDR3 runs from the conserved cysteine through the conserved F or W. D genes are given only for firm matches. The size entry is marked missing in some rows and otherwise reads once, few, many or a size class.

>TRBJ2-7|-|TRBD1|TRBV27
CASSPGTGMPYEQYF
TGTGCCAGCAGTCCAGGGACAGGGATGCCCTACGAGCAGTACTTC
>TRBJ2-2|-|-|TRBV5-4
CASSFRPKTFSANTGELFF
TGTGCCAGCAGCTTTAGACCGAAAACATTCTCAGCGAACACCGGGGAGCTGTTTTTT
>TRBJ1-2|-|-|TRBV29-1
CSVADPPSGNYGYTF
TGCAGCGTTGCGGATCCACCATCCGGGAACTATGGCTACACCTTC
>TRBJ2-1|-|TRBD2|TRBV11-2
CASSLESLAGGSYNEQFF
TGTGCCAGCAGCTTAGAAAGTCTAGCGGGAGGTTCCTACAATGAGCAGTTCTTC
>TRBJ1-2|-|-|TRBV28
CASIPGKGTGYTF
TGTGCCAGTATCCCAGGGAAGGGAACGGGCTACACCTTC
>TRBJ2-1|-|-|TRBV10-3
CAISESADEQFF
TGTGCCATCAGTGAGTCGGCCGATGAGCAGTTCTTC
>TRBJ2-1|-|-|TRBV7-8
CASSPIWDSHNEQFF
TGTGCCAGCAGCCCGATCTGGGACTCCCACAATGAGCAGTTCTTC
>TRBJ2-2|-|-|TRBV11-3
CASSPQGGELFF
TGTGCCAGCAGCCCCCAGGGCGGGGAGCTGTTTTTT
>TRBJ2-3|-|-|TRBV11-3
CASSFIRGATDTQYF
TGTGCCAGCAGTTTTATACGGGGGGCAACAGATACGCAGTATTTT
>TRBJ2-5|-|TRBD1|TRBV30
CAWSGDSQQYF
TGTGCCTGGAGTGGGGACAGTCAGCAGTACTTC
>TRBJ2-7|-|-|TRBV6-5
CASSYRRDRTYEQYF
TGTGCCAGCAGTTACCGGCGGGACAGAACCTACGAGCAGTACTTC
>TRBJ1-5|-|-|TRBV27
CASSLSLTTQPQHF
TGTGCCAGCAGTTTATCGCTCACTACTCAGCCCCAGCATTTT
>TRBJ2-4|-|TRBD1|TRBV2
CASSVQGAGNIQYF
TGTGCCAGCAGTGTCCAGGGGGCCGGGAACATTCAGTACTTC
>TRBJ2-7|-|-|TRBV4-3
CASSYLGSGADYEQYF
TGCGCCAGCAGCTATTTAGGGTCGGGAGCAGACTACGAGCAGTACTTC
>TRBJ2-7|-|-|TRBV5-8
CASTTVPGTYEQYF
TGTGCCAGCACCACCGTCCCAGGGACCTACGAGCAGTACTTC
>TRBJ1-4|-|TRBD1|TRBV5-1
CASSLLLSGQGATNEKLFF
TGCGCCAGCAGCTTGCTGTTATCGGGACAGGGAGCAACTAATGAAAAACTGTTTTTT
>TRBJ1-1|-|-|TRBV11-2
CASSLDVAAEAFF
TGTGCCAGCAGCTTAGATGTGGCAGCCGAAGCTTTCTTT
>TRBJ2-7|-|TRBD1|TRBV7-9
CASSWTGVRDEQYF
TGTGCCAGCAGCTGGACAGGGGTTCGGGACGAGCAGTACTTC
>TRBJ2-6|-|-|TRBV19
CASSIVGGGRLSGANVLTF
TGTGCCAGTAGTATCGTCGGGGGTGGACGGCTCTCTGGGGCCAACGTCCTGACTTTC
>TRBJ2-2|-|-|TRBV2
CASSGAGGELFF
TGTGCCAGCAGTGGAGCTGGCGGGGAGCTGTTTTTT
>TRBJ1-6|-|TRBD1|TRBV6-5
CASSYSDRGLSPLHF
TGTGCCAGCAGTTACTCGGACAGGGGGCTATCACCCCTCCACTTT
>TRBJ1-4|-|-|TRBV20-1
CSAQDEKLFF
TGCAGTGCTCAAGATGAAAAACTGTTTTTT
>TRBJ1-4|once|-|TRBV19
CASSIWTDEKLFF
TGTGCCAGTAGTATCTGGACAGATGAAAAACTGTTTTTT
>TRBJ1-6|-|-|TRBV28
CASSSHDRYNSPLHF
TGTGCCAGCAGTTCCCACGACAGGTATAATTCACCCCTCCACTTT
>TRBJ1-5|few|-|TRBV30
CAWSRGTDQPQHF
TGTGCCTGGAGCAGGGGTACAGATCAGCCCCAGCATTTT
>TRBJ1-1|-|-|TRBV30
CAWSPTVNTEAFF
TGTGCCTGGAGCCCCACAGTGAACACTGAAGCTTTCTTT
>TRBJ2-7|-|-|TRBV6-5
CASSPALVTYEQYF
TGTGCCAGCAGTCCAGCGCTAGTGACCTACGAGCAGTACTTC
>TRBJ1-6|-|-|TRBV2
CASSEGAGPAPLHF
TGTGCCAGCAGTGAGGGGGCGGGCCCCGCACCCCTCCACTTT
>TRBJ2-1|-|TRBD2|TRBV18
CASSPPGSGAYNEQFF
TGTGCCAGCTCACCACCCGGTAGCGGGGCCTACAATGAGCAGTTCTTC
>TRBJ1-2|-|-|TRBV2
CASSPAGNYGYTF
TGTGCCAGCAGCCCTGCGGGCAACTATGGCTACACCTTC
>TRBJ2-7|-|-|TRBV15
CATSRGGSSYEQYF
TGTGCCACCAGCAGAGGCGGCAGCTCCTACGAGCAGTACTTC
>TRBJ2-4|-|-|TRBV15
CATSRESVLHARKNGGFIQYF
TGTGCCACCAGCAGAGAAAGTGTGCTGCATGCACGAAAAAACGGGGGTTTCATTCAGTACTTC
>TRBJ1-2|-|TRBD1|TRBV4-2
CASSQGQGEYGYTF
TGTGCCAGCAGCCAAGGACAGGGGGAATATGGCTACACCTTC
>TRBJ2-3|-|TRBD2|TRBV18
CASSPLAGNTDTQYF
TGTGCCAGCTCGCCTCTAGCGGGGAACACAGATACGCAGTATTTT
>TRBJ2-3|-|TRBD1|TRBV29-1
CSANRGSTDTQYF
TGCAGCGCCAACAGGGGGAGCACAGATACGCAGTATTTT
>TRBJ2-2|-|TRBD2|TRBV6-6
CASSSTSAANTGELFF
TGTGCCAGCAGTTCTACTAGCGCCGCGAACACCGGGGAGCTGTTTTTT
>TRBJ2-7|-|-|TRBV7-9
CASSSAGISYEQYF
TGTGCCAGCAGCTCCGCCGGGATCTCCTACGAGCAGTACTTC
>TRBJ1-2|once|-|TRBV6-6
CASSQGRNYGYTF
TGTGCCAGCAGCCAGGGGCGTAACTATGGCTACACCTTC
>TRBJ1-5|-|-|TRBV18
CASSPDNSNQPQHF
TGTGCCAGCTCACCGGACAATAGCAATCAGCCCCAGCATTTT
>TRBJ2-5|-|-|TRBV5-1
CASSDGREQETQYF
TGCGCCAGCAGCGACGGTAGGGAGCAAGAGACCCAGTACTTC
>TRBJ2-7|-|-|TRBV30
CAWSPLSYEQYF
TGTGCCTGGAGTCCCTTGAGCTACGAGCAGTACTTC
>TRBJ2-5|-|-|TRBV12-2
CASRKALAGGSETQYF
TGTGCAAGTCGAAAGGCTCTAGCGGGAGGTTCCGAGACCCAGTACTTC
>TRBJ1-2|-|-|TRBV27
CASREVDSYGYTF
TGTGCCAGCAGGGAGGTAGATAGCTATGGCTACACCTTC
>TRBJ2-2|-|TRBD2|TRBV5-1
CASSFDGGRNTGELFF
TGCGCCAGCAGCTTCGACGGGGGGAGGAACACCGGGGAGCTGTTTTTT
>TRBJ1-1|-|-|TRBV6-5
CASSYSIGGNTEAFF
TGTGCCAGCAGTTACTCGATTGGGGGGAACACTGAAGCTTTCTTT
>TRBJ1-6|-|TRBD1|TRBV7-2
CASSLVGTGGHSPLHF
TGTGCCAGCAGCTTAGTCGGGACAGGGGGCCATTCACCCCTCCACTTT
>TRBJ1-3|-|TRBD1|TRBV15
CATSRDWRDSSYSGNTIYF
TGTGCCACCAGCAGAGATTGGAGGGACAGCTCCTACTCTGGAAACACCATATATTTT
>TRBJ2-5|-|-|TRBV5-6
CASTQGKGETQYF
TGTGCCAGCACGCAGGGGAAAGGAGAGACCCAGTACTTC
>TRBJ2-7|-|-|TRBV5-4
CASSLDRIASYEQYF
TGTGCCAGCAGCTTGGATAGAATCGCTAGCTACGAGCAGTACTTC
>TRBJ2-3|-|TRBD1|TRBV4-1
CASSPSSQGPTDTQYF
TGCGCCAGCAGCCCAAGTTCACAGGGGCCGACAGATACGCAGTATTTT
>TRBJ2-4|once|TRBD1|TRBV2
CASSEAGQGAKLAKNIQYF
TGTGCCAGCAGTGAAGCCGGGCAGGGGGCGAAATTAGCCAAAAACATTCAGTACTTC
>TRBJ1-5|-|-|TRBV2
CASSEPRSQSQPQHF
TGTGCCAGCAGTGAACCCCGGAGTCAAAGTCAGCCCCAGCATTTT
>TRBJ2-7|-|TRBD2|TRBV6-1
CASSESGREGLYEQYF
TGTGCCAGCAGTGAATCGGGGCGGGAGGGCCTCTACGAGCAGTACTTC
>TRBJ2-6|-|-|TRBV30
CAWSQGAGANVLTF
TGTGCCTGGAGCCAGGGTGCTGGGGCCAACGTCCTGACTTTC
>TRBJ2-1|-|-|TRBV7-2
CASSPAGVNKQFF
TGTGCCAGCAGCCCGGCGGGTGTCAATAAGCAGTTCTTC
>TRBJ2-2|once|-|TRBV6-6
CASSYVSGAGELFF
TGTGCCAGCAGTTACGTATCGGGAGCCGGGGAGCTGTTTTTT
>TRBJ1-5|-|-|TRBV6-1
CASSEALKGQPQHF
TGTGCCAGCAGTGAAGCTCTAAAGGGTCAGCCCCAGCATTTT
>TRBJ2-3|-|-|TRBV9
CASSTGTQPDTQYF
TGTGCCAGCAGCACAGGGACGCAACCAGATACGCAGTATTTT